Listed below are T cell receptor beta chains from one sample, sequenced in a study of cytomegalovirus exposure and HLA in healthy donors. The repertoire was sequenced with immunoSEQ multiplex PCR; TCRdb's copy has only in-frame clones and lacks some. The sample consists of approximately 200,000 clones, 60% to 85% of them appearing once. Specimen: PBMCs. These TCRs come from a man aged 35 to 55 in good health and CMV-seronegative. Each CDR3 is given with its conserved first and last residue. A D gene is named only where the DNA matches it firmly. The size entry is marked missing in some rows and otherwise reads once, few, many or a size class.

D	V	J	size	DNA	CDR3
TRBD2	TRBV7-9	TRBJ2-5	.	TGTTCCAGCAGCTTGAGACTAGCGGGAGGGCCCTCGGAGACCCAGTACTTC	CSSSLRLAGGPSETQYF
TRBD1	TRBV10-3	TRBJ1-1	once	TGTGCCATCAGTGGATTGACAGGGCCGAACACTGAAGCTTTCTTT	CAISGLTGPNTEAFF
TRBD2	TRBV7-9	TRBJ2-1	few	TGTGCCAGCAGCTTAGGGACTAGCGTGAATGAGCAGTTCTTC	CASSLGTSVNEQFF
TRBD2	TRBV10-3	TRBJ2-7	.	TGTGCCATCAGTGGTCGACTAGCGGACTACGAGCAGTACTTC	CAISGRLADYEQYF
.	TRBV27	TRBJ1-2	.	TGTGCCAGCAGTGCCCTCTCAGGGGCCGCTGGGGGCTACACCTTC	CASSALSGAAGGYTF
TRBD2	TRBV4-1	TRBJ2-7	.	TGCGCCAGCAGCCAAGCCTCGGCTAGCGGGAGTAGGGGGTACGAGCAGTACTTC	CASSQASASGSRGYEQYF
.	TRBV6-1	TRBJ2-3	.	TGTGCCAGCAGCCTAGTGATCTCAGATACGCAGTATTTT	CASSLVISDTQYF
TRBD1	TRBV7-9	TRBJ2-2	.	TGTGCCAGCAGCGGACGGGACAGGCCCCACGGCGGGGAGCTGTTTTTT	CASSGRDRPHGGELFF
.	TRBV7-9	TRBJ2-7	.	TGTGCCAGCAGCCCAGCGGCGGGGCGGGCCCTGATGAGCGAGCAGTACTTC	CASSPAAGRALMSEQYF
.	TRBV2	TRBJ1-2	.	TGTGCCAGCAGTGAAGATGGGGCGGACTATGGCTACACCTTC	CASSEDGADYGYTF
TRBD2	TRBV7-2	TRBJ2-1	once	TGTGCCAGCAGCGTTAGCGGGATCCGGAACAATGAGCAGTTCTTC	CASSVSGIRNNEQFF
.	TRBV7-2	TRBJ2-2	.	TGTGCCAGCAGCTTAGACACCGCGAACACCGGGGAGCTGTTTTTT	CASSLDTANTGELFF
.	TRBV19	TRBJ1-1	.	TGTGCCAGTAGTATCACGGGGGAGATAACTGAAGCTTTCTTT	CASSITGEITEAFF
.	TRBV28	TRBJ1-1	.	TGTGCCAGCAGTTTAACAGAGAACACTGAAGCTTTCTTT	CASSLTENTEAFF
TRBD2	TRBV15	TRBJ2-3	.	TGTGCCACCAGCGGGGGGGTGATGGATACGCAGTATTTT	CATSGGVMDTQYF